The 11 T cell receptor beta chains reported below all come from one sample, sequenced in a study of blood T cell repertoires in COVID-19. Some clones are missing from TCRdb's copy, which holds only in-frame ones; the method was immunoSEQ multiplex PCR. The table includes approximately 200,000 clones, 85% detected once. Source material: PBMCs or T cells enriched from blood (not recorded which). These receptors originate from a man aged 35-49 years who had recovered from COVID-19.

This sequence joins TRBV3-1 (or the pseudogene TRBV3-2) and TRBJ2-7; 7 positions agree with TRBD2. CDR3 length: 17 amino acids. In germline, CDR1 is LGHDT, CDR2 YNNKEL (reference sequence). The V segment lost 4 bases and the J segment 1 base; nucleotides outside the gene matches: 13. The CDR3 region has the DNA TGTGCCAGCAGCCCTTTAGGGGCAGGGAGGGTATCCTACGAGCAGTACTTC. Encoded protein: CASSPLGAGRVSYEQYF.

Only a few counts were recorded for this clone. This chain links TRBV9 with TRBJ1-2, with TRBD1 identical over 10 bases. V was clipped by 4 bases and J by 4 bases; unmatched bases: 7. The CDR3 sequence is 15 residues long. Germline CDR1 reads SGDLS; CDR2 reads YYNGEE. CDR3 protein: CASSYGTGEIYGYTF. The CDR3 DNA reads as TGTGCCAGCAGCTATGGGACAGGGGAAATCTATGGCTACACCTTC.

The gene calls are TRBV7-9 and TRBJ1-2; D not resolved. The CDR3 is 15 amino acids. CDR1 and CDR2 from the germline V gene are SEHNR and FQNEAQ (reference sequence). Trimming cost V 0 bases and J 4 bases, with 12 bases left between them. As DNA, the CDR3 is TGTGCCAGCAGCTTAGCATCTGGAGGAATCTATGGCTACACCTTC. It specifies CASSLASGGIYGYTF.

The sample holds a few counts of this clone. CDR3 bases: TGTGCCAGCAGTAGTACAGGGGGCGGTTCACCCCTCCACTTT. Its translation: CASSSTGGGSPLHF. This chain uses TRBV28 with TRBJ1-6; 9 positions agree with TRBD1. The CDR3 is made up of 14 amino acids. The germline CDR1 and CDR2 sequences are MDHEN and SYDVKM. Losses at the gene ends were 5 bases for V and 9 bases for J; bases not matched to a gene: 5.

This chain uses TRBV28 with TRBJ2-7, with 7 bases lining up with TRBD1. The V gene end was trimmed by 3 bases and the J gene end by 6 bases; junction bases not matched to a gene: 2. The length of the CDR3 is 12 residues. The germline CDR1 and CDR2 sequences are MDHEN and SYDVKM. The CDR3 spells CASSFPGGEQYF. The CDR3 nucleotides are TGTGCCAGCAGTTTTCCAGGGGGCGAGCAGTACTTC.

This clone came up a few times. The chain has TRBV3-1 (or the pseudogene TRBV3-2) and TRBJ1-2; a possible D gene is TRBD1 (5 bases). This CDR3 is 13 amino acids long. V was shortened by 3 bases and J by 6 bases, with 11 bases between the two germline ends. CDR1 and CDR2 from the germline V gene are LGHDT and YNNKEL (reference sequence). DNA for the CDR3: TGTGCCAGCAGCCACACAGGCCCAAATGGCTACACCTTC. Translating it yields CASSHTGPNGYTF.

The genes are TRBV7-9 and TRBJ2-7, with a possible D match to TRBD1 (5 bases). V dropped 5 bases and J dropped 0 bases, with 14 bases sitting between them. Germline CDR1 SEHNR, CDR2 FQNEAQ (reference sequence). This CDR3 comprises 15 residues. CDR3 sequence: CASSRTGFSSYEQYF. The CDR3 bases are TGTGCCAGCAGCCGTACAGGATTCTCCTCCTACGAGCAGTACTTC.

Written as DNA, the CDR3 is TGTGCCAGCAGAGGGACTAGCGGGAGGGCCCACGAGCAGTACTTC. Its translation: CASRGTSGRAHEQYF. The V gene is TRBV2, the J gene TRBJ2-7; 16 bases align to TRBD2. The CDR3 length is 15 residues. Germline loops: CDR1 SNHLY, CDR2 FYNNEI. The junction had 4 bases not matched to a gene; V was cut back by 6 bases and J by 5 bases.

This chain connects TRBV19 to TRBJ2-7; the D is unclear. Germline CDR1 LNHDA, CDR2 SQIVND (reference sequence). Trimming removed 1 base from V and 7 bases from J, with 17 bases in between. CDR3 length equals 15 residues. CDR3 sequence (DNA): TGTGCCAGTAGTATAGTGGGTAGCTTCTACGTTGAGCAGTACTTC. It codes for CASSIVGSFYVEQYF.

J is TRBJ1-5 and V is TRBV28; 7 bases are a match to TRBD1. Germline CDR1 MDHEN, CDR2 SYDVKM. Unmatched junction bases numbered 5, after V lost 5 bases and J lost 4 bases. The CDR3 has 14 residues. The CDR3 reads CASSRQGGNQPQHF. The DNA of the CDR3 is TGTGCCAGCAGTCGACAGGGTGGGAATCAGCCCCAGCATTTT.

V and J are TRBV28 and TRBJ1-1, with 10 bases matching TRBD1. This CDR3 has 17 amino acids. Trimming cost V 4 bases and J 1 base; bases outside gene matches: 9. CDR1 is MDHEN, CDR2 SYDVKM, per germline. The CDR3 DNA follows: TGTGCCAGCAGTTCCTACCGGACAGGGGGGGAGAACACTGAAGCTTTCTTT. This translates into CASSSYRTGGENTEAFF.